This record covers a single T cell receptor beta chain. The antigen remains unidentified. The protocol was immunoSEQ multiplex PCR, while the TCRdb copy is restricted to in-frame clones and leaves out a portion. The sample includes under 40,000 clones, 78% of them seen just once. The sample is drawn from a study of T cells in localized non-small cell lung cancer. Study conclusions and caveats: The study linked higher blood T cell density to longer overall survival. Sequencing, confined to only one tumor region, leaves heterogeneity possible. Across samples, adjacent lung featured a median roughly 60 of the top 100 tumor clones. Among the tissues sampled, uninvolved adjacent lung had the highest T cell clonality, above tumor.

Germline lookup yields CDR1 SGHTA and CDR2 FQGTGA. The CDR3 runs to 14 residues. V lost 5 bases to trimming and J lost 1 base; unmatched junction nucleotides: 4. The sequenced sample was peripheral blood, obtained before any cancer treatment. The sequence was obtained from a male donor aged 60 or over with stage II squamous cell lung carcinoma. The V and J genes are TRBV7-3 and TRBJ2-5; 7 nucleotides line up with TRBD2. The CDR3 bases are TGTGCCAGCAGCCTCTCGGGGGGCCAAGAGACCCAGTACTTC. This translates into CASSLSGGQETQYF. The complete variable domain, with remaining parts taken from reference TRBV7-3 and TRBJ2-5, reads GAGVSQTPSNKVTEKGKYVELRCDPISGHTALYWYRQSLGQGPEFLIYFQGTGAADDSGLPNDRFFAVRPEGSVSTLKIQRTERGDSAVYLCASSLSGGQETQYFGPGTRLLVL.